These T cell receptor beta chains were read from a single sample in a study of cytomegalovirus exposure and HLA in healthy donors. Repertoires were generated with immunoSEQ multiplex PCR, while TCRdb's copy carries only in-frame clones and drops some. The profile shows approximately 180,000 clones, 86% of them singletons. Sequencing used PBMCs. The receptors were sampled from a woman aged 18-29 years in good health and CMV-seronegative. The CDR3 runs from the conserved cysteine through the conserved F or W. The order of the fields is J gene, D gene, V gene, clone size, CDR3 protein, CDR3 DNA. D genes are given only for firm matches. Size is stated for part of the rows, as once, few or many counts, or as a class when the clone is expanded.

TRBJ2-7 | TRBD1 | TRBV5-5 | once | CASSLVVQGAGEQYF | TGTGCCAGCAGCTTGGTAGTGCAGGGGGCCGGCGAGCAGTACTTC
TRBJ1-2 | . | TRBV19 | . | CASSATQTNYGYTF | TGTGCCAGTAGTGCAACACAGACTAACTATGGCTACACCTTC
TRBJ1-2 | TRBD1 | TRBV4-1 | few | CASKRQGKYGYTF | TGCGCCAGCAAAAGACAGGGGAAATATGGCTACACCTTC
TRBJ2-1 | TRBD1 | TRBV27 | once | CASSLQGAPREQFF | TGTGCCAGCAGTTTACAGGGGGCCCCTAGGGAGCAGTTCTTC
TRBJ1-2 | . | TRBV7-9 | . | CASSLVSSYGYTF | TGTGCCAGCAGCTTAGTATCTTCCTATGGCTACACCTTC
TRBJ1-2 | . | TRBV19 | . | CASSNSYGYTF | TGTGCCAGTAGTAACAGCTATGGCTACACCTTC
TRBJ1-5 | . | TRBV21-1 | . | CASSMSSSVPSPPQHF | TGTGCCAGCAGCATGTCCTCTTCGGTCCCCTCCCCGCCCCAGCATTTT
TRBJ2-2 | TRBD2 | TRBV9 | . | CASSVVQAGGTGELFF | TGTGCCAGCAGCGTAGTTCAAGCGGGGGGCACCGGGGAGCTGTTTTTT
TRBJ2-3 | TRBD2 | TRBV7-7 | . | CASSSTSVTDTQYF | TGTGCCAGCAGCTCGACTAGCGTCACAGATACGCAGTATTTT
TRBJ2-3 | TRBD1 | TRBV6-1 | . | CASSEAHRGTQYF | TGTGCCAGCAGTGAAGCGCACAGGGGTACGCAGTATTTT
TRBJ2-2 | . | TRBV9 | . | CASSVGSFGYANTGELFF | TGTGCCAGCAGCGTAGGCTCCTTCGGGTACGCGAACACCGGGGAGCTGTTTTTT
TRBJ1-5 | TRBD1 | TRBV7-2 | . | CASSWGTGGRNQPQHF | TGTGCCAGCAGCTGGGGGACAGGGGGAAGGAATCAGCCCCAGCATTTT
TRBJ1-1 | . | TRBV15 | . | CATSRDGLLGTEAFF | TGTGCCACCAGCAGAGATGGGCTCTTGGGCACTGAAGCTTTCTTT
TRBJ1-1 | TRBD1 | TRBV30 | few | CAWSVGTGTEAFF | TGTGCCTGGAGTGTAGGGACAGGGACTGAAGCTTTCTTT
TRBJ2-7 | TRBD2 | TRBV7-9 | once | CASSPGGARGEQYF | TGTGCCAGCAGCCCCGGGGGGGCGCGAGGCGAGCAGTACTTC
TRBJ2-7 | . | TRBV2 | . | CASSEERGYEQYF | TGTGCCAGCAGTGAGGAAAGGGGCTACGAGCAGTACTTC
TRBJ1-5 | TRBD1 | TRBV18 | . | CASSPLRTGNSNQPQHF | TGTGCCAGCTCACCTCTCCGGACAGGAAATAGCAATCAGCCCCAGCATTTT
TRBJ2-6 | . | TRBV29-1 | . | CSVVVARYLGGANVLTF | TGCAGCGTTGTAGTAGCTAGGTACCTCGGTGGGGCCAACGTCCTGACTTTC
TRBJ1-1 | . | TRBV11-2 | . | CASSLDWALTEAFF | TGTGCCAGCAGCTTAGATTGGGCCCTCACTGAAGCTTTCTTT
TRBJ2-7 | . | TRBV29-1 | . | CSVDGQGTDEQYF | TGCAGCGTTGACGGGCAGGGGACGGACGAGCAGTACTTC
TRBJ1-6 | . | TRBV7-5 | . | CVRSARQGRNSPLHF | TGTGTCAGAAGCGCGAGACAGGGTCGTAATTCACCCCTCCACTTT
TRBJ2-5 | TRBD2 | TRBV7-9 | . | CASSLFHMVLAGEETQYF | TGTGCCAGCAGCTTATTTCATATGGTACTAGCGGGAGAGGAGACCCAGTACTTC
TRBJ1-3 | TRBD1 | TRBV27 | . | CASSGSRGPPSGNTIYF | TGTGCCAGCAGCGGATCAAGGGGGCCTCCCTCTGGAAACACCATATATTTT
TRBJ2-7 | TRBD1 | TRBV18 | . | CASSPPGQLSQQYF | TGTGCCAGCTCACCACCGGGACAGCTCTCCCAGCAGTACTTC
TRBJ2-5 | TRBD2 | TRBV7-6 | . | CASSFVRASGQETQYF | TGTGCCAGCAGCTTTGTCCGCGCTAGCGGGCAAGAGACCCAGTACTTC
TRBJ2-7 | TRBD2 | TRBV5-1 | . | CASSFGGLAGGHHEQYF | TGCGCCAGCAGCTTCGGGGGACTAGCGGGGGGCCACCACGAGCAGTACTTC
TRBJ2-1 | TRBD2 | TRBV7-3 | . | CASRPTSGSYNEQFF | TGTGCCAGCAGGCCCACTAGCGGGAGTTACAATGAGCAGTTCTTC
TRBJ2-7 | . | TRBV5-4 | . | CASSSHRGTYEQYF | TGTGCCAGCAGCTCCCACCGGGGGACCTACGAGCAGTACTTC
TRBJ2-7 | TRBD1 | TRBV19 | . | CASSPVSGQRYEQYF | TGTGCCAGTAGTCCGGTATCGGGACAGCGCTACGAGCAGTACTTC
TRBJ1-4 | . | TRBV27 | . | CASSLSTTGPRGRKLFF | TGTGCCAGCAGTTTATCGACCACAGGGCCCCGTGGTCGAAAACTGTTTTTT
TRBJ2-3 | . | TRBV5-6 | . | CASSLQGSTDTQYF | TGTGCCAGCAGCTTGCAGGGGAGCACAGATACGCAGTATTTT
TRBJ2-1 | TRBD2 | TRBV5-1 | . | CASSLGGGVYNEQFF | TGCGCCAGCAGCTTGGGCGGGGGGGTTTACAATGAGCAGTTCTTC
TRBJ1-1 | TRBD1 | TRBV15 | once | CATSRQGQGATEAFF | TGTGCCACCAGCCGACAGGGACAGGGGGCCACTGAAGCTTTCTTT
TRBJ1-1 | TRBD1 | TRBV11-2 | . | CASSSPGKGAEGAFF | TGTGCCAGCAGCTCCCCCGGGAAGGGGGCGGAAGGTGCTTTCTTT
TRBJ1-1 | TRBD1 | TRBV9 | . | CASSVQGASTEAFF | TGTGCCAGCAGCGTTCAGGGGGCGTCCACTGAAGCTTTCTTT
TRBJ1-1 | . | TRBV6-5 | . | CASSSQARTEAFF | TGTGCCAGCAGTTCCCAGGCCAGGACTGAAGCTTTCTTT
TRBJ2-5 | TRBD1 | TRBV2 | . | CASSERHRGQETQYF | TGTGCCAGCAGTGAAAGGCACAGGGGGCAAGAGACCCAGTACTTC
TRBJ2-1 | TRBD2 | TRBV15 | . | CATSRAGGSYNEQFF | TGTGCCACCAGCAGAGCGGGGGGGTCCTACAATGAGCAGTTCTTC
TRBJ1-1 | . | TRBV19 | . | CATQRGGWNTEAFF | TGTGCCACCCAACGTGGGGGGTGGAACACTGAAGCTTTCTTT
TRBJ2-7 | TRBD1 | TRBV9 | . | CASSVADRGFHEQYF | TGTGCCAGCAGCGTAGCGGACAGGGGATTCCACGAGCAGTACTTC
TRBJ2-7 | TRBD1 | TRBV7-3 | . | CASSLTDRGDSYEQYF | TGTGCCAGCAGCTTAACGGACAGGGGGGACTCCTACGAGCAGTACTTC
TRBJ1-2 | . | TRBV27 | few | CASSLAGAGYGYTF | TGTGCCAGCAGTTTGGCGGGGGCCGGCTATGGCTACACCTTC
TRBJ2-1 | . | TRBV5-1 | . | CASSPGQHSSYNEQFF | TGCGCCAGCAGCCCCGGACAGCATAGCTCCTACAATGAGCAGTTCTTC
TRBJ2-1 | TRBD2 | TRBV11-2 | . | CASSSSARLAVYNEQFF | TGTGCCAGCAGCTCCTCGGCGAGACTAGCAGTTTACAATGAGCAGTTCTTC
TRBJ2-5 | . | TRBV19 | . | CASSLSYQETQYF | TGTGCCAGTAGTCTCTCCTACCAAGAGACCCAGTACTTC
TRBJ1-2 | . | TRBV7-6 | once | CASSLTPPSGSPNYGYTF | TGTGCCAGCAGCTTAACCCCACCTTCAGGTAGTCCTAACTATGGCTACACCTTC
TRBJ1-5 | TRBD1 | TRBV27 | . | CASSSILPGTGNLNQPQHF | TGTGCCAGCAGTTCTATCCTCCCAGGGACAGGGAATCTGAATCAGCCCCAGCATTTT
TRBJ1-3 | . | TRBV28 | . | CASSFTGNTIYF | TGTGCCAGCAGTTTTACGGGGAACACCATATATTTT
TRBJ2-7 | . | TRBV4-1 | few | CASSQEMAGASYEQYF | TGCGCCAGCAGCCAAGAGATGGCAGGGGCCTCCTACGAGCAGTACTTC
TRBJ1-4 | . | TRBV30 | . | CAWSAPPLYQDEKLFF | TGTGCCTGGAGTGCCCCGCCCCTCTATCAGGATGAAAAACTGTTTTTT